This T cell receptor (beta chain) was identified in a study of blood T cell repertoires in COVID-19 (dated by TCRdb to 2018 to 2020). Looking at the study overall: Samples from collaborators originated in the United States, Italy and Spain and spanned both the acute and convalescent phases of COVID-19. The prospective study material was composed of cDNA or gDNA derived from T cells, B-cell-depleted T cells, or PBMCs. Subjects who had been exposed to COVID-19, were actively infected with it, or had recovered from it provided the deeply sampled blood TCRbeta repertoires that made up the dataset. The repertoires were released in a freely available public database intended as a resource for research on the immune response to SARS-CoV-2. The samples were drawn from the first 160 participants of the ongoing ImmuneRACE study and from some 1,300 subjects provided by 6 global collaborators. Sample metadata almost always included a de-identified subject ID, COVID-19 status, age in years and sex. Where available, HLA class I and class II types were taken from metadata supplied by the sample provider and were not determined by assay-based typing. The investigation overall reported the following: The quantity of clinical and demographic metadata differed by source and by participant and was supplied without curation.

Whole blood was collected in K2EDTA tubes by collaborating institutions according to the institutions' own protocols. For TCRbeta analysis, collaborators shipped samples as frozen whole blood, isolated PBMCs, or DNA extracted from either of those sample types. TCRbeta CDR3 regions were amplified from genomic DNA by means of the immunoSEQ Assay, a bias-controlled multiplex PCR. In the authors' own workflow: Within the assay, amplification of reference gene primers was used to estimate how many nucleated cells each sample contained. Sequence reads were collapsed and filtered to measure the absolute abundance of every unique TCRbeta CDR3 rearrangement. Productive Simpson clonality was computed per sample as the square root of Simpson's diversity index over productive rearrangements. The table was pulled from immuneACCESS by TCRdb, which kept in-frame rearrangements only. Such tables lose some clones; where checked, under half of the loss comes from unresolved V genes, and the rest has no known cause. The V and J calls and clone size were taken over from that table, and D and trimming were inferred from the DNA. In all, the sample holds under 200,000 clones, and roughly 84% of those were seen once. The ten largest make up 1.5% to 1.9% of the sample.

The CDR3 runs 17 amino acids, cysteine and phenylalanine included. Of the read, only the CDR3 DNA is kept; its 51 bases are in frame from base 1. CDR1 and CDR2, per the germline V gene, are MNHEY and SVGEGT. Ends trimmed: V by 5 bases, J by 2 bases; bases unmatched to a gene: 11. For this clone: Its antigen is not yet known. No base-level quality is on record; no much larger clone is a single base apart.

Sequenced input: peripheral blood. The TCR sequence derives from a human donor in a cohort sampled during active COVID-19. Recombination joined TRBV6-2 or TRBV6-3 with TRBJ2-3; TRBD2 fits 9 bases in the junction. The CDR3 corresponds to CASSQWALAGPTDTQYF. The DNA sequence is given as TGTGCCAGCAGTCAGTGGGCCCTAGCGGGGCCCACAGATACGCAGTATTTT.